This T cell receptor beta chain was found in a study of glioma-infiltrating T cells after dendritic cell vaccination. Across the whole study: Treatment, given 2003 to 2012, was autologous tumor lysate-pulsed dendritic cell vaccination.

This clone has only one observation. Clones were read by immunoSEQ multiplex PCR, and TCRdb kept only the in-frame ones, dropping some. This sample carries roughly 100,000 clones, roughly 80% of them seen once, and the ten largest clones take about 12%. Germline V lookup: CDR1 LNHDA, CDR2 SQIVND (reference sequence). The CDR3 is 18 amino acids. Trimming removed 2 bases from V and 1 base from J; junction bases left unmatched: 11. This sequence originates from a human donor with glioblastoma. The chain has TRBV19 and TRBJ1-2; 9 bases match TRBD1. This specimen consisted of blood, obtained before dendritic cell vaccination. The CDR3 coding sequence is TGTGCCAGTAGTATATTAAGGACAGGGGCTCAGCTTAACTATGGCTACACCTTC. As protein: CASSILRTGAQLNYGYTF.